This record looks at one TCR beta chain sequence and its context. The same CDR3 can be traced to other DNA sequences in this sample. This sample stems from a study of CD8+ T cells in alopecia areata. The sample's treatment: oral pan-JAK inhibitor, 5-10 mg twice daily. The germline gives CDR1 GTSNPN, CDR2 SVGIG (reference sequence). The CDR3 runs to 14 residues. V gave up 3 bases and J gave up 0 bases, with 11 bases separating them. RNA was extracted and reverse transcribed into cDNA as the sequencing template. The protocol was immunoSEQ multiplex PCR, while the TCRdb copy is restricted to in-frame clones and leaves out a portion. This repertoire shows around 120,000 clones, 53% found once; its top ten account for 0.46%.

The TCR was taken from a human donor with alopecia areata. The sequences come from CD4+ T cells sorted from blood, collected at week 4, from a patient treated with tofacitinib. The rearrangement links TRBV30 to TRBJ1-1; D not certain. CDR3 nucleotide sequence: TGTGCCTGGAGCGTACAGTTCATGAACACTGAAGCTTTCTTT. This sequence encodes CAWSVQFMNTEAFF.